The present T cell receptor beta chain was sequenced within a study of blood T cell repertoires in COVID-19. Across the study: The United States, Italy and Spain supplied acute and convalescent COVID-19 samples. T cells, B-cell-depleted T cells, or PBMCs provided the cDNA or gDNA that served as material.

Germline lookup yields CDR1 MRHNA and CDR2 SNTAGT. This CDR3 contains 12 residues. The germline V and J ends were trimmed by 2 bases and 13 bases, with 12 bases remaining between them. Original handling: By means of reference gene primer amplification, nucleated cell counts were estimated. The table came from immunoSEQ multiplex PCR; TCRdb's copy has only in-frame clones and leaves some out. That table gives V, J and clone size, and the DNA gave D and trimming. The repertoire holds about 180,000 clones, around 83% seen once, with 2.9% in the top ten. Specimen: peripheral blood. This TCR was recovered from a woman under 40 with active or convalescent COVID-19. The chain is built from TRBV6-4 and TRBJ2-1; D is perhaps TRBD2 (7 bases). The CDR3 region is CASSDRGAEQFF. Here the CDR3 DNA reads TGTGCCAGCAGTGACCGGGGGGCGGAACAGTTCTTC.